One and the same sample provided the 18 T cell receptor beta chains below, sequenced in a study of T-cell reconstitution after alpha-beta-depleted transplantation in children. The library targeted TCRbeta and was prepared with unique molecular identifiers. TCRdb re-called the PCR reads through MiXCR, storing one row per CDR3 protein. The table shows approximately 1,000,000 distinct CDR3 sequences, with roughly 29% occurring only once. The source was PBMCs, mostly from graft donor cells, collected 360 days after TCRalphabeta/CD19-depleted stem cell transplant. All receptors derive from a boy under two years old who had a stem cell transplant for SCID, so the T cells may come from the graft donor.

This clonotype was observed a few times. This chain connects TRBV3-1 to TRBJ2-1; D not resolved. Germline values: CDR1 LGHDT, CDR2 YNNKEL (reference sequence). The CDR3 extends over 15 amino acids. The V end lost 4 bases, the J end lost 0 bases, and 10 bases lay between the germline ends. CDR3 bases: TGTGCCAGCAGCCTCCAGTGGAGCTCCTACAATGAGCAGTTCTTC. Translated: CASSLQWSSYNEQFF.

J is TRBJ2-3 and V is TRBV4-1; a possible D gene is TRBD2 (5 bases). CDR3 size: 15 residues. Deletions cut 7 bases from V and 4 bases from J, with 18 bases between. Looked up from germline, CDR1 is MGHRA and CDR2 is YSYEKL. CDR3 bases: TGCGCCAGCAAATCATGGGCCCAGAGGGCAGATACGCAGTATTTT. The encoded protein is CASKSWAQRADTQYF.

The chain is built from TRBV12-3 or TRBV12-4 and TRBJ1-2; tentatively, D is TRBD1 (6 bases). Trimming stripped 3 bases from V and 4 bases from J, with 12 bases between. This CDR3 is built from 14 residues. The CDR3 region has the DNA TGTGCCAGCAGTTTTGAGGGGGGCGTCTATGGCTACACCTTC. Translating gives CASSFEGGVYGYTF.

This chain connects TRBV15 to TRBJ2-7, with D perhaps TRBD1 (5 bases). The CDR3 runs 14 residues. The ends were cut back, 5 bases at V and 2 bases at J, with 13 bases in the middle. Germline CDR1 and CDR2: LNHNV and YYDKDF (reference sequence). The CDR3, as DNA: TGTGCCACCAGCGGCTCCTGGGGCCCCTACGAGCAGTACTTC. Encoded protein: CATSGSWGPYEQYF. The full variable domain, with the rest looked up from reference TRBV15 and TRBJ2-7, is DAMVIQNPRYQVTQFGKPVTLSCSQTLNHNVMYWYQQKSSQAPKLLFHYYDKDFNNEADTPDNFQSRRPNTSFCFLDIRSPGLGDTAMYLCATSGSWGPYEQYFGPGTRLTVT.

The V and J genes are TRBV7-9 and TRBJ1-2; D ambiguous. The CDR3 covers 11 residues. V gave up 8 bases and J gave up 7 bases, with 11 bases separating them. CDR1 and CDR2 (germline): SEHNR, FQNEAQ (reference sequence). The CDR3 loop is CASGYYLGYTF. CDR3 coding DNA: TGTGCCAGCGGCTATTATCTTGGCTACACCTTC.

The chain joins TRBV20-1 to TRBJ2-3; possible D gene TRBD1, 6 bases. Between the trimmed V and J ends, which lost 5 bases and 2 bases, there was a span of 14 bases. CDR3 length: 14 residues. Germline CDR1 DFQATT, CDR2 SNEGSKA (reference sequence). CDR3: CSAGRQEITDTQYF. The CDR3 region has the DNA TGCAGTGCTGGACGACAGGAAATCACAGATACGCAGTATTTT.

The CDR3 protein is CASRRQGLYNEQFF. The CDR3, as DNA: TGTGCCAGCAGGAGACAGGGTTTGTACAATGAGCAGTTCTTC. The V gene is TRBV28, the J gene TRBJ2-1; TRBD1 matches at 7 bases. Germline V gene lookup returns CDR1 MDHEN and CDR2 SYDVKM. CDR3 length: 14 residues. V lost 6 bases to trimming and J lost 4 bases; unmatched junction nucleotides: 6. Based on the CDR3 plus reference TRBV28 and TRBJ2-1, the full variable domain is DVKVTQSSRYLVKRTGEKVFLECVQDMDHENMFWYRQDPGLGLRLIYFSYDVKMKEKGDIPEGYSVSREKKERFSLILESASTNQTSMYLCASRRQGLYNEQFFGPGTRLTVL.

The genes are TRBV29-1 and TRBJ2-7, with 9 bases fitting TRBD1. The CDR3 has 13 residues. J lost 3 bases, V lost 5 bases, and 5 bases had no gene match. Germline V CDR1 and CDR2: SQVTM, ANQGSEA. Written as DNA, the CDR3 is TGCAGCGTTTACGGACAGGGGCGCTACGAGCAGTACTTC. It yields the protein CSVYGQGRYEQYF.

This clonotype was counted a few times. This chain joins TRBV6-2 or TRBV6-3 and TRBJ2-1, with D perhaps being TRBD1 or TRBD2 (5 bases each). There are 15 residues in the CDR3. The V end lost 7 bases, the J end lost 5 bases, and 18 bases lay between the germline ends. Germline lookup yields CDR1 MNHEY and CDR2 SVGEGT. Written as DNA, the CDR3 is TGTGCCAGCACCAAACTATCCGGGGCTAACAATGAGCAGTTCTTC. This gives the protein CASTKLSGANNEQFF.

The chain links TRBV5-1 to TRBJ2-7; D remains ambiguous. Trimming removed 4 bases from V and 0 bases from J, with 14 bases in between. This CDR3 spans 15 amino acids. Germline lookup yields CDR1 SGHRS and CDR2 YFSETQ. CDR3 amino acids: CASSVRAQPSYEQYF. The CDR3 bases are TGCGCCAGCAGCGTTCGGGCCCAACCCTCCTACGAGCAGTACTTC.

This clonotype was observed many times. The chain uses TRBV20-1 and TRBJ2-7; D gene uncertain. Trimming took 8 bases from V and 3 from J, leaving 11 bases between them. Per the germline V gene, CDR1 is DFQATT and CDR2 is SNEGSKA (reference sequence). CDR3 size: 11 residues. CDR3 protein: CSCLNGYEQYF. The CDR3, as DNA: TGCAGTTGCCTCAATGGCTACGAGCAGTACTTC.

The chain couples TRBV10-3 to TRBJ2-3; no clear D gene. Deletions cut 3 bases from V and 7 bases from J, with 8 bases between. The CDR3 spans 12 residues. Looked up from germline, CDR1 is ENHRY and CDR2 is SYGVKD. CDR3: CAISDGHNTQYF. In nucleotides, the CDR3 is TGTGCCATCAGTGACGGCCACAATACGCAGTATTTT.

This chain joins TRBV7-8 and TRBJ2-7, with a weak D call TRBD2 (6 bases). Germline CDR1 and CDR2: SGHVS and FQNEAQ. V was shortened by 1 base and J by 0 bases, with 13 bases between the two germline ends. This CDR3 is built from 16 residues. The DNA for the CDR3 is TGTGCCAGCAGCTTAGACGCGGGGCAGTACTCCTACGAGCAGTACTTC. It yields the protein CASSLDAGQYSYEQYF.

The genes are TRBV29-1 and TRBJ2-3; D possibly corresponds to TRBD2 (5 bases). Per germline, CDR1 SQVTM and CDR2 ANQGSEA. The V end lost 5 bases, the J end lost 2 bases, and 11 bases lay between the germline ends. The CDR3 sequence is 13 residues long. DNA of the CDR3: TGCAGCGTTCCCGGGGTGGTCACAGATACGCAGTATTTT. It specifies CSVPGVVTDTQYF.

This clonotype was counted between two and nine times. The chain carries TRBV28 and TRBJ2-2; 10 bases match TRBD2. Germline loops: CDR1 MDHEN, CDR2 SYDVKM. The length of the CDR3 is 18 residues. V gave up 1 base and J gave up 4 bases; unmatched junction bases: 9. CDR3 protein: CASSLFYPQRGGTGELFF. CDR3 DNA sequence: TGTGCCAGCAGTTTATTTTACCCCCAGCGGGGGGGCACCGGGGAGCTGTTTTTT.

This sequence joins TRBV12-3 or TRBV12-4 and TRBJ1-6, with 7 bases matching TRBD1. V lost 6 bases to trimming and J lost 7 bases; unmatched junction nucleotides: 6. CDR3 length: 14 residues. The CDR3 loop is CASSTNRGNSPLHF. The CDR3 DNA follows: TGTGCCAGCAGCACAAACAGGGGAAATTCACCCCTCCACTTT.

The genes are TRBV6-4 and TRBJ2-7, with D uncertain. V gave up 5 bases and J gave up 5 bases, with 13 bases separating them. Germline loops: CDR1 MRHNA, CDR2 SNTAGT. CDR3 size: 13 residues. Here the CDR3 DNA reads TGTGCCAGCAGTCTGGACCGCCGAGACGAGCAGTACTTC. Its translation is CASSLDRRDEQYF.

CDR3 amino acids: CASRKGANNQPQHF. CDR3 nucleotide sequence: TGTGCCAGTAGAAAGGGGGCGAACAATCAGCCCCAGCATTTT. The chain combines TRBV19 with TRBJ1-5; 7 nucleotides match TRBD1. The CDR3 totals 14 residues. The germline V gene has CDR1 LNHDA and CDR2 SQIVND (reference sequence). With V trimmed by 6 bases and J by 3 bases, 5 bases remained unmatched.